What follows are 8 T cell receptor beta chains derived from one specimen sequenced in a study of glioma-infiltrating T cells. The iRepertoire nested amplicon-rescue multiplex PCR amplified TCR alpha and beta CDR3s from RNA. TCRdb re-derived calls from the multiplex PCR reads in MiXCR, one entry per CDR3 protein. The table shows about 380,000 distinct CDR3 sequences, with 41% occurring only once. Sequenced input: glioma tissue, nonneoplastic brain tissue, or PBMCs (not recorded which). The receptor source for this set is a human donor with low-grade glioma or glioblastoma, undergoing nonglioma brain surgery, or in good health (not recorded which).

In this sample, this clonotype turned up once. The junction departs from the called germline gene at one end, perhaps through a read error. The CDR3 reads CASSFYPGGGNTKAFF. The DNA of the CDR3 is TGTGCCAGCAGTTTCTACCCGGGGGGAGGGAACACTAAAGCTTTCTTT. The chain is built from TRBV27 and TRBJ1-1; the D gene is possibly TRBD1 (5 bases). CDR3 length: 16 residues. Germline V lookup: CDR1 MNHEY, CDR2 SMNVEV (reference sequence).

The rearrangement uses TRBV7-9 and TRBJ2-7; D call uncertain. This CDR3 spans 12 amino acids. V was shortened by 1 base and J by 7 bases, with 8 bases between the two germline ends. Per germline, CDR1 SEHNR and CDR2 FQNEAQ (reference sequence). CDR3 loop: CASSLEYGEQYF. The DNA of the CDR3 is TGTGCCAGCAGCTTAGAGTATGGAGAGCAGTACTTC.

Regarding this clonotype: A clone one base away is much larger, so this may be a read error. The V gene is TRBV27, the J gene TRBJ2-7, with D perhaps being TRBD1 or TRBD2 (5 bases each). The germline V gene has CDR1 MNHEY and CDR2 SMNVEV (reference sequence). The CDR3 contains 13 residues. Here the CDR3 reads CAGSFGTGYEQYF. The CDR3 DNA follows: TGTGCCGGCAGTTTCGGGACGGGCTACGAGCAGTACTTC.

The sample holds one count of this clonotype. The chain employs TRBV19 and TRBJ2-1, with 9 bases matching TRBD1. The V gene's germline CDR1 is LNHDA and CDR2 SQIVND (reference sequence). Unmatched junction bases numbered 9, after V lost 9 bases and J lost 3 bases. The CDR3 runs 15 residues. The CDR3 nucleotides are TGTGCCAGCAGCAAACAGGGGGCGTTCTACAATGAGCAGTTCTTC. It encodes CASSKQGAFYNEQFF.

On this clonotype: This could be a read error, since a much larger clone is one nucleotide away. The chain employs TRBV6-2 or TRBV6-3 and TRBJ2-5; 9 bases fit TRBD2. The CDR3 sequence is 14 residues long. The ends lost 5 bases at V and 8 bases at J; junction bases unmatched: 9. Germline V lookup: CDR1 MNHEY, CDR2 SVGEGT. The CDR3 spells CASSDTAGGDTQYF. CDR3 in DNA: TGTGCCAGCAGTGATACAGCGGGAGGAGATACCCAGTACTTC.

The table lists this clonotype with a count of one. This chain joins TRBV19 and TRBJ2-6, with D tentatively TRBD1 or TRBD2 (5 bases each). V lost 1 base, J lost 1 base, and 8 bases lay in between. This CDR3 contains 16 residues. CDR1 is LNHDA and CDR2 is SQIVND in the germline V gene (reference sequence). The CDR3 is CASSIAGRSGANVLTF. DNA of the CDR3: TGTGCCAGTAGTATAGCGGGGCGTTCTGGGGCCAACGTCCTGACTTTC.

This chain joins TRBV29-1 and TRBJ2-1; 7 bases map to TRBD1. The trim removed 6 bases at V and 3 bases at J, leaving 8 bases unmatched. CDR1 is SQVTM and CDR2 is ANQGSEA in the germline V gene. The CDR3 covers 14 residues. The CDR3, as DNA: TGCAGCGTGAAAGGACAGGACAACTACAATGAGCAGTTCTTC. Translation gives CSVKGQDNYNEQFF.

As regards this clonotype: A much larger clone sits a single nucleotide away, making a read error possible. The V call is TRBV6-5, the J call TRBJ2-1; D tentatively fits TRBD1 or TRBD2 (6 bases each). This CDR3 contains 13 residues. CDR1 is MNHEY, CDR2 SVGAGI, per germline. V lost 8 bases, J lost 11 bases, and 19 bases lay in between. In nucleotides, the CDR3 is TGTGCCAGCCTTGACGGGGGCCGGAATAAGCAGTTCTTC. Amino acid sequence: CASLDGGRNKQFF.